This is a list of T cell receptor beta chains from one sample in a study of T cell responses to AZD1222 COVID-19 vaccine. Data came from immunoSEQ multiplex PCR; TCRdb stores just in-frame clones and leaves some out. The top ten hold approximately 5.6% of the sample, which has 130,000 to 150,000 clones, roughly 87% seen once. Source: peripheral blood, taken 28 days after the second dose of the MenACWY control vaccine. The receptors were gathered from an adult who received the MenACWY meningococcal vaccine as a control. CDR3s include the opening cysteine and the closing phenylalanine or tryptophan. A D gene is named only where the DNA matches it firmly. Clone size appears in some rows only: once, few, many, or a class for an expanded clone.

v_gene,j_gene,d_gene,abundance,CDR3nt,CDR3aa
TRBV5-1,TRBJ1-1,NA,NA,TGCGCCAGCAGCTTGTCTTCGAGGGGTGGGATCACTGAAGCTTTCTTT,CASSLSSRGGITEAFF
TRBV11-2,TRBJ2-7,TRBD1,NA,TGTGCCAGCAGCTACAGACCAGGGGGCCCATCCTCCGAGCAGTACTTC,CASSYRPGGPSSEQYF
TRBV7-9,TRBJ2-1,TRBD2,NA,TGTGCCAGCACCCCCGGTGGGCTAGCGGCGAACAATGAGCAGTTCTTC,CASTPGGLAANNEQFF
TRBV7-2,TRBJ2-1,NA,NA,TGTGCCAGCAGCTTTTCGGGCAGCCCCAAGTTCTTC,CASSFSGSPKFF
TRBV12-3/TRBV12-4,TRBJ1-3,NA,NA,TGTGCCAGCAGTCCCCTATCCAGAAACACCATATATTTT,CASSPLSRNTIYF
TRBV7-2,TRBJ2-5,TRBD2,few,TGTGCCAGCAGCACGGGACTAGCGGGGAACCAAGAGACCCAGTACTTC,CASSTGLAGNQETQYF
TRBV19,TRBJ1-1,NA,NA,TGTGCCAGTAGTATAACACAGAGCACTGAAGCTTTCTTT,CASSITQSTEAFF
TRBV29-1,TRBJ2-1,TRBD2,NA,TGCAGCCACCTGGGGGGGTGGAATGAGCAGTTCTTC,CSHLGGWNEQFF
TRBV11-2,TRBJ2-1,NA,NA,TGTGCCAGCAGTCGCCCTCCTGGCGGGACGAAGTACAATGAGCAGTTCTTC,CASSRPPGGTKYNEQFF
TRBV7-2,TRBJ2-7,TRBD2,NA,TGTGCCAGCAGCTTAATTACTAGCGGTGCCTACGAGCAGTACTTC,CASSLITSGAYEQYF
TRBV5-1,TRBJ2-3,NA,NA,TGCGCCAGCAGCTTAGGACTCGCCCCCACAGATACGCAGTATTTT,CASSLGLAPTDTQYF
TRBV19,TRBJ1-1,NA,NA,TGTGCCAGTAGTATAGCAGGCAGGGTGAACACTGAAGCTTTCTTT,CASSIAGRVNTEAFF
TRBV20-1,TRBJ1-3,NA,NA,TGCAGTGCTAGTCAGGCAGGGAGAAACACCATATATTTT,CSASQAGRNTIYF
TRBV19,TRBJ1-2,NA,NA,TGTGCCAGTACTCCCCGAGGGGGCTATGGCTACACCTTC,CASTPRGGYGYTF
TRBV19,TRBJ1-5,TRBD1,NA,TGTGCCAGTAGTCTACCGGGACAGGGCCATCAGCCCCAGCATTTT,CASSLPGQGHQPQHF
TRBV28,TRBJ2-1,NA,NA,TGTGCCAGCAGGCCGGGGGTTGTGGGACAGTTCTTC,CASRPGVVGQFF
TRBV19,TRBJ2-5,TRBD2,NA,TGTGCCAGCCAACTAGCGGGGGCCACGGGGGAGACCCAGTACTTC,CASQLAGATGETQYF
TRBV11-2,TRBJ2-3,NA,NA,TGTGCCAGCAGCCCCGGGGCGGGGCTAACTAGCACAGATACGCAGTATTTT,CASSPGAGLTSTDTQYF
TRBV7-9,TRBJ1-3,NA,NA,TGTGCCAGCAGGTACAGCACCTCTGGAAACACCATATATTTT,CASRYSTSGNTIYF
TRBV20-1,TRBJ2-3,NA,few,TGCAGTGCTCTTACTGGGGCTGCGCAGTATTTT,CSALTGAAQYF
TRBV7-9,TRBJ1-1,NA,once,TGTGCCAGCAGTGGGGTGGGGCCCGGACCTAACACTGAAGCTTTCTTT,CASSGVGPGPNTEAFF
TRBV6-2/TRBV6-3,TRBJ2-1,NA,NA,TGTGCCAGCAGTTACCCGTTGGACTTCCTCAACAATGAGCAGTTCTTC,CASSYPLDFLNNEQFF
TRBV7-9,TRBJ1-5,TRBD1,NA,TGTGCCAGCAGCAACGGACAGGGGAGCAATCAGCCCCAGCATTTT,CASSNGQGSNQPQHF
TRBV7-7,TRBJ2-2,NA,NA,TGTGCTAGCAGCTTAGGACCTCCCGCGGACGGGGAGCTGTTTTTT,CASSLGPPADGELFF
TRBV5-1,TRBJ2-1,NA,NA,TGCGCCAGCAGCTTGGTAGCGGCCTCCTACAATGAGCAGTTCTTC,CASSLVAASYNEQFF
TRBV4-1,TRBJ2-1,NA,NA,TGCGCCAGCAGCCAAGGTTCGAACAATGAGCAGTTCTTC,CASSQGSNNEQFF
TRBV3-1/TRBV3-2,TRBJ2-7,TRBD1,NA,TGTGCCAGCAGCCAACCATCGACAGGGACCTACGAGCAGTACTTC,CASSQPSTGTYEQYF
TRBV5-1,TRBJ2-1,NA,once,TGCGCCAGCCGCCGGGGTGGTGGGGGGGAGCAGTTCTTC,CASRRGGGGEQFF
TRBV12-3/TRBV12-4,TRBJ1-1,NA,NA,TGTGCCAGCAGCTCACAGGTGAACACTGAAGCTTTCTTT,CASSSQVNTEAFF
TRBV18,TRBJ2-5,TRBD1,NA,TGTGCCAGCTCATTCAATTCGGGACAGGGGGAGACCCAGTACTTC,CASSFNSGQGETQYF
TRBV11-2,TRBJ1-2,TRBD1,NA,TGTGCCAGCAGCCGACAGGGTGACTATGGCTACACCTTC,CASSRQGDYGYTF
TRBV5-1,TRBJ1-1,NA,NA,TGCGCCAGCAGCTTGGTTAAGGGTGACACTGAAGCTTTCTTT,CASSLVKGDTEAFF
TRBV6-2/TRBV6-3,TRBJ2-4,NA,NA,TGTGCCAGCAGTTCCAGACCGATACTAGCCAAAAACATTCAGTACTTC,CASSSRPILAKNIQYF
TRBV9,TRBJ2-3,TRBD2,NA,TGTGCCAGCAGCGTAGATACTAGCGGGGGCACAGATACGCAGTATTTT,CASSVDTSGGTDTQYF
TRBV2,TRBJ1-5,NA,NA,TGTGCCAGCAGTGGGTCCCCTGGGGGGCAGCAGCCCCAGCATTTT,CASSGSPGGQQPQHF
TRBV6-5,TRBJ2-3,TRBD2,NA,TGTGCCAGCAGTTACTCGATAAGCGGGGGCCCAGATACGCAGTATTTT,CASSYSISGGPDTQYF
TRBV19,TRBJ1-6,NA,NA,TGTGCCAGTAGCTTGATGGGGGGACAATATTCACCCCTCCACTTT,CASSLMGGQYSPLHF
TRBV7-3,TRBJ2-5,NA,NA,TGTGCCAGCAGCCGAGGAGGGGGTGAGGAGACCCAGTACTTC,CASSRGGGEETQYF
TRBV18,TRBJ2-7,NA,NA,TGTGCCAGCTCATGGGGTCGTCGCACCTACGAGCAGTACTTC,CASSWGRRTYEQYF
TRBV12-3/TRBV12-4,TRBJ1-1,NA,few,TGTGCCAGCAGTTTTGATGACACTGAAGCTTTCTTT,CASSFDDTEAFF
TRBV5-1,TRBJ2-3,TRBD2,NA,TGCGCCAGCAGCTTAGCTAGCGGGTACACAGATACGCAGTATTTT,CASSLASGYTDTQYF
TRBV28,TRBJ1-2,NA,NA,TGTGCCAGCAGTTTGGGGCGTATCAACTATGGCTACACCTTC,CASSLGRINYGYTF
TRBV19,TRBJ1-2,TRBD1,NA,TGTGCCAGTAGTTTCAGGGGGCTATATGGCTACACCTTC,CASSFRGLYGYTF
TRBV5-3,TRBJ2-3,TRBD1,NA,TGTGCCAGAAGCCGTCGGACAGGGAAAACAGATACGCAGTATTTT,CARSRRTGKTDTQYF